This T cell receptor beta chain stems from a study of Tregs in tolerant kidney transplant recipients (dated by TCRdb to between 2018 and 2021). Background on the whole study: The study applied TCRbeta sequencing to find donor-specific regulatory T cells before combined kidney and bone marrow transplantation and then followed those same cells after transplant. Findings and caveats that apply to the study as a whole: For some patients, the PCR primers changed as time went on, which meant samples from those patients could not be compared with one another at the nucleotide level. Biological reproducibility was not directly assessed, although technical replication error appeared to be minimal. In tolerant patients, the expansion of donor-specific Tregs was greater than global Treg expansion, suggesting that the expansion was antigen-driven rather than nonspecific. The most biologically relevant and donor-specific TCRbeta repertoire appeared to be identified by expanding Tregs with activated donor B cells. The study was constrained by small patient numbers, and validation of the findings is required in larger populations and under other immunosuppression protocols.

For TCRbeta CDR3 sequencing, genomic DNA from the sorted cells was extracted using the QIAGEN DNeasy Blood and Tissue Kit. High-throughput TCRbeta CDR3 sequencing, which included PCR amplification with bias correction and internal controls, was done commercially through immunoSEQ. The original methods were these. Unique productive TCRbeta sequences were defined by CDR3 nucleotide sequence when primers matched and otherwise by CDR3 amino acid sequence together with Vbeta and Jbeta genes. As a correction for sorting error, sequences shared between sorted populations at a frequency ratio of 2:1 or less were discarded, and the remaining shared sequences were assigned to the higher population. A sequence counted as donor-reactive if, in CFSE-low cells, the sequence had a frequency of at least 0.01% and was expanded at least 5-fold compared with unstimulated cells. Jensen-Shannon divergence calculated on the top 100 TCRbeta sequences ranked by frequency was used to measure repertoire divergence. For samples with multiple sequencing runs, sorting error was corrected in each run separately before the runs were combined. This is the immuneACCESS table as TCRdb keeps it, with only in-frame sequences that have V and J called. A part of the clones is gone; compared with another copy, unresolved V genes explain less than half, and the rest is unexplained. V, J and clone size derive from that table, while D and trimming were established from the DNA sequence. Recorded for this sample are tens of thousands of clones; around 90% of them occurred a single time. The ten largest make up 1.5% to 2% of the sample.

CDR1 and CDR2 are drawn from the germline V gene: KGHSH, LQKENI. V is reduced by 3 bases and J by 4 bases, leaving a spacing of 4 bases between them. The CDR3 measures 13 amino acids from cysteine to phenylalanine. The entry retains the CDR3 DNA only, 39 bases that are in frame from base 1. This clone was counted once. Its antigen is unknown. No base qualities exist here, and no much larger clone lies one base off it. The transplants used related donors along with nonmyeloablative bone marrow transplantation, and in the human trials mixed chimerism was transient. Unstimulated Tregs (CD4+CD25+CD127-), CD4+ non-Tregs (CD4+CD25-), CD4 and CD8 cells were FACS-sorted from thawed PBMCs. 4 combined kidney and bone marrow transplant recipients from the ITN036ST trial were included as patients, and samples were available only from these trial subjects. Healthy control blood was processed to PBMCs with a Ficoll density gradient and then cryopreserved, whereas patient PBMCs were collected both before and after transplant.

The material was CD4+ T cells from blood (PBMCs), obtained 24 months after the transplant. This TCR came from a human patient who received a combined kidney and bone marrow transplant. Some T cells may be donor cells from the graft after a transplant. Recombination linked TRBV18 to TRBJ2-6, with the identity of the D gene unclear. The sequenced DNA is TGTGCCAGCTCACCTCTGGGGGCCAACGTCCTGACTTTC. Translated, it reads CASSPLGANVLTF.